Listed below are T cell receptor beta chains from one sample, sequenced in a study of blood T cell repertoires in COVID-19. Only in-frame clones appear in the TCRdb table, and some are missing; sequencing was by immunoSEQ multiplex PCR. The profile shows approximately 240,000 clones, around 85% of them singletons. The sequenced material came from peripheral blood. These receptor sequences come from a woman aged 60-75 years with active or convalescent COVID-19. The CDR3 runs from the conserved cysteine through the conserved F or W. A D gene is named only where the DNA matches it firmly. Only some rows state a clone size, as once, few, many or a class for expanded clones.

CDR3: CASRPGTGFSGANVLTF
DNA: TGTGCCAGCAGACCCGGGACAGGGTTCTCTGGGGCCAACGTCCTGACTTTC
D: TRBD1
V: TRBV4-2
J: TRBJ2-6
length: 17
size: NA

CDR3: CASSLSPTSGSILFNEQFF
DNA: TGCGCCAGCAGCTTGTCCCCCACTAGCGGGAGTATCCTTTTTAATGAGCAGTTCTTC
D: TRBD2
V: TRBV5-1
J: TRBJ2-1
length: 19
size: once

CDR3: CASRSRAAIMNTEAFF
DNA: TGTGCCAGTAGATCGAGGGCAGCTATCATGAACACTGAAGCTTTCTTT
D: NA
V: TRBV19
J: TRBJ1-1
length: 16
size: NA

CDR3: CASGRAYNEQFF
DNA: TGTGCCAGCGGGAGGGCCTACAATGAGCAGTTCTTC
D: TRBD2
V: TRBV10-3
J: TRBJ2-1
length: 12
size: once

CDR3: CAWSVIREAEQFF
DNA: TGTGCCTGGAGTGTAATCCGTGAAGCTGAGCAGTTCTTC
D: NA
V: TRBV30
J: TRBJ2-1
length: 13
size: NA

CDR3: CASSQYTSPDTQYF
DNA: TGTGCCAGCAGCCAATATACTAGCCCAGATACGCAGTATTTT
D: NA
V: TRBV3-1/TRBV3-2
J: TRBJ2-3
length: 14
size: NA

CDR3: CASSERGSWADTQYF
DNA: TGTGCCAGCAGCGAAAGGGGTTCGTGGGCAGATACGCAGTATTTT
D: NA
V: TRBV9
J: TRBJ2-3
length: 15
size: few

CDR3: CASGLVVGQGAPEQFF
DNA: TGTGCTAGTGGTTTGGTCGTAGGACAGGGGGCCCCTGAGCAGTTCTTC
D: TRBD1
V: TRBV12-5
J: TRBJ2-1
length: 16
size: NA

CDR3: CASSYLGQGAFLTGELFF
DNA: TGTGCCAGCAGTTACCTTGGACAGGGGGCTTTTCTGACCGGGGAGCTGTTTTTT
D: TRBD1
V: TRBV6-2/TRBV6-3
J: TRBJ2-2
length: 18
size: NA

CDR3: CASREQGSYGYTF
DNA: TGTGCCAGCAGAGAGCAGGGGAGCTATGGCTACACCTTC
D: NA
V: TRBV27
J: TRBJ1-2
length: 13
size: NA

CDR3: CASRSGHMNTEAFF
DNA: TGTGCCAGCAGATCGGGACATATGAACACTGAAGCTTTCTTT
D: NA
V: TRBV5-5
J: TRBJ1-1
length: 14
size: NA

CDR3: CASSLAGTGNQPQHF
DNA: TGTGCCAGCAGCTTGGCCGGGACAGGGAATCAGCCCCAGCATTTT
D: TRBD1
V: TRBV5-6
J: TRBJ1-5
length: 15
size: NA

CDR3: CASSYSGGWLGYTF
DNA: TGTGCCAGCAGTTACTCGGGGGGATGGCTCGGCTACACCTTC
D: NA
V: TRBV6-5
J: TRBJ1-2
length: 14
size: NA

CDR3: CASSLEVAGRTDTQYF
DNA: TGCGCCAGCAGCTTGGAAGTAGCGGGGCGCACAGATACGCAGTATTTT
D: TRBD2
V: TRBV5-1
J: TRBJ2-3
length: 16
size: NA

CDR3: CASTSPGASGRKTQYF
DNA: TGTGCCAGCACCTCCCCTGGGGCTAGCGGGAGAAAGACCCAGTACTTC
D: TRBD2
V: TRBV11-2
J: TRBJ2-5
length: 16
size: NA

CDR3: CASRHGTQQGAGQETQYF
DNA: TGTGCCAGCAGGCATGGGACCCAACAGGGGGCGGGCCAAGAGACCCAGTACTTC
D: TRBD1
V: TRBV5-5
J: TRBJ2-5
length: 18
size: NA

CDR3: CASSRTSGGQETQYF
DNA: TGCGCCAGCAGCCGGACTAGCGGGGGACAAGAGACCCAGTACTTC
D: TRBD2
V: TRBV4-1
J: TRBJ2-5
length: 15
size: NA

CDR3: CATSRDRGQVFGYTF
DNA: TGTGCCACCAGCAGAGATCGGGGACAGGTGTTTGGCTACACCTTC
D: TRBD1
V: TRBV15
J: TRBJ1-2
length: 15
size: NA

CDR3: CASSPGQGLTEAFF
DNA: TGTGCCAGCAGCCCTGGACAGGGGCTCACTGAAGCTTTCTTT
D: TRBD1
V: TRBV5-4
J: TRBJ1-1
length: 14
size: few

CDR3: CASSLGGTGAGNTIYF
DNA: TGTGCCAGCAGCTTAGGGGGAACAGGGGCCGGAAACACCATATATTTT
D: TRBD1
V: TRBV7-2
J: TRBJ1-3
length: 16
size: many

CDR3: CASSSLRGSDTQYF
DNA: TGTGCCAGCAGCTCCCTGAGGGGGTCGGATACGCAGTATTTT
D: NA
V: TRBV7-3
J: TRBJ2-3
length: 14
size: NA

CDR3: CASSHRTSGTYEQYF
DNA: TGTGCCAGCAGTCACCGGACTAGCGGGACCTACGAGCAGTACTTC
D: TRBD2
V: TRBV27
J: TRBJ2-7
length: 15
size: NA

CDR3: CAGGAGSSYNEQFF
DNA: TGTGCGGGGGGGGCGGGGAGCTCCTACAATGAGCAGTTCTTC
D: NA
V: TRBV7-2
J: TRBJ2-1
length: 14
size: NA

CDR3: CASSGGGGDYEQYF
DNA: TGTGCCAGCAGTGGGGGAGGTGGGGACTACGAGCAGTACTTC
D: NA
V: TRBV2
J: TRBJ2-7
length: 14
size: few